A single sample is the source of the 14 T cell receptor beta chains below, sequenced in a study of blood T cell repertoires in COVID-19. TCRdb keeps only in-frame clones here, not all; method: immunoSEQ multiplex PCR. Of about 50,000 clones listed, less than 80% are singletons. Sequenced material: peripheral blood. The receptors stem from a man in his 70s with acute or convalescent COVID-19.

This chain joins TRBV6-2 or TRBV6-3 and TRBJ2-2; 7 bases map to TRBD1. CDR3 length: 15 residues. The germline CDR1 and CDR2 sequences are MNHEY and SVGEGT. Trimming cost V 6 bases and J 4 bases; bases outside gene matches: 8. CDR3 nucleotide sequence: TGTGCCAGCAGCCTCCCGCGACAGGGCACCGGGGAGCTGTTTTTT. Amino acid sequence: CASSLPRQGTGELFF.

The chain combines TRBV4-1 with TRBJ2-7; 7 bases fit TRBD1. This CDR3 has 15 residues. The germline gives CDR1 MGHRA, CDR2 YSYEKL. V was pared by 0 bases and J by 6 bases, with 8 bases of the junction left unmatched. CDR3: CASSQDSGQAGEQYF. Here the CDR3 DNA reads TGCGCCAGCAGCCAAGATTCAGGACAGGCTGGCGAGCAGTACTTC.

This chain uses TRBV14 with TRBJ2-7, with D maybe TRBD2 (6 bases). V lost 1 base and J lost 4, with 11 bases in between. Per germline, CDR1 SGHDN and CDR2 FVKESK. The CDR3 runs to 14 residues. For the CDR3, the DNA is TGTGCCAGCAGCCAAGGGAGGGCGACGTACGAGCAGTACTTC. Translation: CASSQGRATYEQYF.

The chain carries TRBV5-1 and TRBJ2-5; perhaps TRBD2 as D (5 bases). Trimming took 0 bases from V and 1 from J, leaving 16 bases between them. This CDR3 contains 17 residues. Per germline, CDR1 SGHRS and CDR2 YFSETQ. CDR3: CASSLALGVGVQETQYF. CDR3 bases: TGCGCCAGCAGCTTGGCCTTGGGAGTGGGAGTCCAAGAGACCCAGTACTTC.

This clone was counted once. The chain uses TRBV21-1 and TRBJ2-1; TRBD2 is the table's D call and was not checked against the DNA. TRBV21-1 is designated a pseudogene. This CDR3 region has 15 residues. The CDR3 sequence: CASSGTSRTYNEQFF. For the CDR3, the DNA is TGTGCCAGCTCTGGGACTAGCAGGACCTACAATGAGCAGTTCTTC.

This chain uses TRBV2 with TRBJ2-5, with 7 bases identical to TRBD1. V shed 0 bases, J shed 5 bases, and the junction held 6 bases outside the gene matches. The germline V gene encodes CDR1 SNHLY and CDR2 FYNNEI. The CDR3 contains 15 residues. The CDR3 loop is CASSEAPGGLETQYF. The CDR3 DNA follows: TGTGCCAGCAGTGAAGCGCCAGGGGGTCTTGAGACCCAGTACTTC.

This clone appeared a single time. This chain links TRBV28 with TRBJ1-5; TRBD1 matches 9 bases. The CDR3 spans 16 residues. J gave up 6 bases and V 2 bases, and 8 bases lay outside the gene matches. Germline-derived CDR1 and CDR2 are MDHEN and SYDVKM. The CDR3 DNA is TGTGCCAGCAGTTTAGCCGGACAGGGGCAGGGTCAGCCCCAGCATTTT. Amino acids: CASSLAGQGQGQPQHF. The full variable domain, in which reference TRBV28 and TRBJ1-5 provide the parts outside the CDR3, is DVKVTQSSRYLVKRTGEKVFLECVQDMDHENMFWYRQDPGLGLRLIYFSYDVKMKEKGDIPEGYSVSREKKERFSLILESASTNQTSMYLCASSLAGQGQGQPQHFGDGTRLSIL.

The V call is TRBV15, the J call TRBJ1-5; TRBD1 matches 7 bases. Trimming took 1 base from V and 0 from J; bases not matched to a gene: 9. Looked up from germline, CDR1 is LNHNV and CDR2 is YYDKDF (reference sequence). The CDR3 extends over 18 amino acids. The CDR3 protein is CATSRVAQGRYSNQPQHF. The CDR3 bases are TGTGCCACCAGCAGAGTGGCACAGGGGAGGTATAGCAATCAGCCCCAGCATTTT. Drawing the rest from reference TRBV15 and TRBJ1-5, the complete variable domain is DAMVIQNPRYQVTQFGKPVTLSCSQTLNHNVMYWYQQKSSQAPKLLFHYYDKDFNNEADTPDNFQSRRPNTSFCFLDIRSPGLGDTAMYLCATSRVAQGRYSNQPQHFGDGTRLSIL.

This chain links TRBV28 with TRBJ2-2, with 8 bases identical to TRBD1. Germline CDR1 MDHEN, CDR2 SYDVKM. V dropped 4 bases and J dropped 4; count of bases not matched to a gene: 8. This CDR3 has 16 residues. CDR3 region: CASSSAGGGGTGELFF. The CDR3 region has the DNA TGTGCCAGCAGTTCAGCAGGGGGCGGTGGCACCGGGGAGCTGTTTTTT. Drawing the rest from reference TRBV28 and TRBJ2-2, the complete variable domain is DVKVTQSSRYLVKRTGEKVFLECVQDMDHENMFWYRQDPGLGLRLIYFSYDVKMKEKGDIPEGYSVSREKKERFSLILESASTNQTSMYLCASSSAGGGGTGELFFGEGSRLTVL.

This chain uses TRBV7-8 with TRBJ2-5; 7 positions match TRBD2. This CDR3 has 16 amino acids. Per the germline V gene, CDR1 is SGHVS and CDR2 is FQNEAQ. The J segment lost 5 bases and the V segment lost 1 base, leaving 10 bases of the junction unmatched. Here the CDR3 DNA reads TGTGCCAGCAGCTTAGGGAGACTAGCCAGTTTTGAGACCCAGTACTTC. The encoded protein is CASSLGRLASFETQYF.

The CDR3 sequence: CASSSGASGGGKTQYF. The CDR3 nucleotides are TGTGCCAGCAGTTCAGGGGCTAGCGGGGGAGGAAAGACCCAGTACTTC. The chain links TRBV2 to TRBJ2-5; 10 bases are shared with TRBD2. CDR3 length: 16 residues. Germline CDR1 SNHLY, CDR2 FYNNEI. After removal of 5 bases from V and 6 bases from J, the junction contained 12 bases not matched to a gene.

The gene calls are TRBV10-2 and TRBJ2-3; TRBD2 agrees at 10 bases. Trimming took 7 bases from V and 6 from J; bases not matched to a gene: 10. The CDR3 is 15 residues long. Per the germline V gene, CDR1 is WSHSY and CDR2 is SAAADI. The CDR3, as DNA: TGCGCCAGCACCCTCCGACCTAGCGGGGGTGATACGCAGTATTTT. Encoded protein: CASTLRPSGGDTQYF.

V and J are TRBV29-1 and TRBJ1-2; TRBD1 matches at 10 bases. The J segment lost 6 bases and the V segment lost 2 bases, leaving 6 bases of the junction unmatched. Germline V gene sequence: CDR1 SQVTM, CDR2 ANQGSEA. The CDR3 is 14 amino acids. The DNA for the CDR3 is TGCAGCGTTGAATCGGGACAGGGGATCGATGGCTACACCTTC. Amino acids: CSVESGQGIDGYTF.

This clone has only one observation. CDR3 nucleotide sequence: TGTGCCAGCAGCTTGGTCGGGATGAACACTGAAGCTTTCTTT. It yields the protein CASSLVGMNTEAFF. This chain links TRBV5-4 with TRBJ1-1; D gene uncertain. This CDR3 is built from 14 residues. The V and J ends lost 0 bases and 0 bases respectively, with 6 bases between them. Germline V CDR1 and CDR2: SGHNT, YYREEE (reference sequence).